Listed below are T cell receptor beta chains from one sample, sequenced in a study of shared clonotypes between healthy human individuals. Repertoires were generated with immunoSEQ multiplex PCR, while TCRdb's copy carries only in-frame clones and drops some. The data contain about 1 million clones, roughly 80% of them singletons. The sequenced material came from memory CD4+ T cells sorted from blood. The receptor source for this set is a man aged 18 to 30 in good health. CDR3s include the opening cysteine and the closing phenylalanine or tryptophan. Fields, in order: CDR3 protein, CDR3 DNA, J gene, D gene, V gene, clone size. The D gene is left open where the match is weak. Size values are once, few and many counts, or a class for expanded clones, and some rows have none.

CDR3: CASSPRGGTGGHSGNTIYF
DNA: TGTGCCAGCAGCCCCCGCGGGGGGACAGGTGGACACTCTGGAAACACCATATATTTT
J: TRBJ1-3
D: TRBD1
V: TRBV7-2
size: .

CDR3: CASSLLWGVGETQYF
DNA: TGTGCCAGCAGCCTGCTTTGGGGAGTCGGTGAGACCCAGTACTTC
J: TRBJ2-5
D: .
V: TRBV5-5
size: once

CDR3: CASSSTGRDQPQHF
DNA: TGCGCCAGCAGCTCGACAGGTAGGGATCAGCCCCAGCATTTT
J: TRBJ1-5
D: .
V: TRBV5-1
size: .

CDR3: CASSLGPTKNQPQHF
DNA: TGTGCCAGCAGCTTAGGGCCGACCAAAAATCAGCCCCAGCATTTT
J: TRBJ1-5
D: .
V: TRBV7-2
size: .

CDR3: CASRTGAGGSYNEQFF
DNA: TGTGCCAGTAGAACGGGGGCAGGGGGCTCCTACAATGAGCAGTTCTTC
J: TRBJ2-1
D: .
V: TRBV19
size: .

CDR3: CASSPQGPYQPQHF
DNA: TGCGCCAGCAGCCCTCAGGGGCCCTATCAGCCCCAGCATTTT
J: TRBJ1-5
D: .
V: TRBV5-1
size: .

CDR3: CSAQPLGLEAFF
DNA: TGCAGCGCCCAACCCCTTGGACTTGAGGCTTTCTTT
J: TRBJ1-1
D: .
V: TRBV29-1
size: .

CDR3: CASSQGPHNEQYF
DNA: TGTGCCAGCAGTCAAGGTCCTCACAACGAGCAGTACTTC
J: TRBJ2-7
D: .
V: TRBV6-5
size: .

CDR3: CASSSVWGGPGYTF
DNA: TGTGCCAGCAGCTCCGTTTGGGGGGGCCCAGGCTACACCTTC
J: TRBJ1-2
D: .
V: TRBV5-6
size: .

CDR3: CASSQGTGTAAYEQYF
DNA: TGCGCCAGCAGCCAAGGCACCGGGACGGCAGCCTACGAGCAGTACTTC
J: TRBJ2-7
D: .
V: TRBV4-1
size: .

CDR3: CASSGRSDSPLHF
DNA: TGTGCCAGCAGTGGGCGTAGCGATTCACCCCTCCACTTT
J: TRBJ1-6
D: .
V: TRBV28
size: .

CDR3: CASSTLGGVGGELFF
DNA: TGTGCCAGCAGCACTTTAGGGGGAGTCGGCGGGGAGCTGTTTTTT
J: TRBJ2-2
D: .
V: TRBV7-3
size: .

CDR3: CASSPPGGAETQYF
DNA: TGTGCCAGCTCACCACCAGGGGGCGCGGAGACCCAGTACTTC
J: TRBJ2-5
D: TRBD1
V: TRBV18
size: .

CDR3: CASGTWEGSKPQHF
DNA: TGCGCCAGCGGGACTTGGGAAGGATCTAAGCCCCAGCATTTT
J: TRBJ1-5
D: .
V: TRBV5-1
size: .

CDR3: CASSRSGRSNTGELFF
DNA: TGTGCCAGCAGCAGGTCGGGACGTTCGAACACCGGGGAGCTGTTTTTT
J: TRBJ2-2
D: .
V: TRBV11-3
size: .

CDR3: CASSPQGGETQYF
DNA: TGCGCCAGCAGCCCCCAGGGAGGAGAGACCCAGTACTTC
J: TRBJ2-5
D: .
V: TRBV5-1
size: few

CDR3: CAIRPGQVGSPLHF
DNA: TGTGCCATCAGACCCGGACAGGTCGGTTCACCCCTCCACTTT
J: TRBJ1-6
D: TRBD1
V: TRBV10-3
size: .

CDR3: CSVEDSIGPYTF
DNA: TGCAGCGTTGAAGATTCTATCGGGCCCTACACCTTC
J: TRBJ1-2
D: .
V: TRBV29-1
size: .

CDR3: CASSPGPTRGNTEAFF
DNA: TGCGCCAGCAGCCCCGGACCGACACGAGGGAACACTGAAGCTTTCTTT
J: TRBJ1-1
D: .
V: TRBV5-1
size: .

CDR3: CASSQDLLAGSYEQYF
DNA: TGCGCCAGCAGCCAAGATTTACTAGCGGGGTCCTACGAGCAGTACTTC
J: TRBJ2-7
D: TRBD2
V: TRBV4-1
size: .

CDR3: CASRRPSTDTQYF
DNA: TGCGCCAGCAGGAGGCCTAGCACAGATACGCAGTATTTT
J: TRBJ2-3
D: .
V: TRBV5-1
size: .

CDR3: CASTLTDQVGTQYF
DNA: TGTGCCAGCACTTTAACGGATCAAGTAGGGACCCAGTACTTC
J: TRBJ2-5
D: .
V: TRBV25-1
size: .

CDR3: CASFGGNYGYTF
DNA: TGTGCCAGCTTTGGGGGCAACTATGGCTACACCTTC
J: TRBJ1-2
D: .
V: TRBV6-5
size: few

CDR3: CASSALTGQPQHF
DNA: TGTGCCAGCAGTGCCCTGACAGGGCAGCCCCAGCATTTT
J: TRBJ1-5
D: TRBD1
V: TRBV6-1
size: once

CDR3: CSVVPGLAIDEQYF
DNA: TGCAGCGTTGTGCCTGGACTAGCTATCGACGAGCAGTACTTC
J: TRBJ2-7
D: TRBD2
V: TRBV29-1
size: .

CDR3: CASSPRQGATYEQYF
DNA: TGTGCCAGCAGCCCGCGACAGGGGGCCACCTACGAGCAGTACTTC
J: TRBJ2-7
D: TRBD1
V: TRBV11-2
size: .

CDR3: CASSFGFGETQYF
DNA: TGTGCCAGCAGCTTCGGTTTCGGAGAGACCCAGTACTTC
J: TRBJ2-5
D: .
V: TRBV7-2
size: .

CDR3: CAWSVRARSDQGYTF
DNA: TGTGCCTGGAGTGTCCGGGCACGTTCAGATCAGGGCTACACCTTC
J: TRBJ1-2
D: .
V: TRBV30
size: .

CDR3: CASSLSVARTGELFF
DNA: TGCGCCAGCAGCTTGTCGGTAGCGAGAACCGGGGAGCTGTTTTTT
J: TRBJ2-2
D: .
V: TRBV5-1
size: .

CDR3: CAISGGTSGTDTQYF
DNA: TGTGCCATCAGTGGTGGCACTAGCGGCACAGATACGCAGTATTTT
J: TRBJ2-3
D: TRBD2
V: TRBV10-3
size: .

CDR3: CASSLGQLSSGNTIYF
DNA: TGTGCCAGCAGCTTAGGACAGTTATCCTCTGGAAACACCATATATTTT
J: TRBJ1-3
D: .
V: TRBV7-9
size: .

CDR3: CASSQGTSVYEQYF
DNA: TGCGCCAGCAGCCAGGGCACTAGCGTCTACGAGCAGTACTTC
J: TRBJ2-7
D: TRBD2
V: TRBV4-3
size: .

CDR3: CASSAQTSGRKEETQYF
DNA: TGTGCCAGCAGTGCACAAACTAGCGGGAGGAAGGAAGAGACCCAGTACTTC
J: TRBJ2-5
D: TRBD2
V: TRBV6-1
size: .

CDR3: CASSQDGTGTNEKLFF
DNA: TGCGCCAGCAGCCAAGACGGGACAGGAACTAATGAAAAACTGTTTTTT
J: TRBJ1-4
D: TRBD1
V: TRBV4-3
size: .

CDR3: CASSLAQNTGELFF
DNA: TGCGCCAGCAGCTTAGCCCAGAACACCGGGGAGCTGTTTTTT
J: TRBJ2-2
D: .
V: TRBV5-1
size: .

CDR3: CASSLEGGGSQPQHF
DNA: TGTGCCAGCAGCTTAGAGGGAGGGGGTAGTCAGCCCCAGCATTTT
J: TRBJ1-5
D: .
V: TRBV7-9
size: .

CDR3: CASSRIRQGAQETQYF
DNA: TGTGCCAGCTCACGGATAAGACAGGGGGCCCAAGAGACCCAGTACTTC
J: TRBJ2-5
D: TRBD1
V: TRBV18
size: .

CDR3: CASSPLGGPYEQYF
DNA: TGTGCCAGCAGCCCTTTGGGGGGGCCCTACGAGCAGTACTTC
J: TRBJ2-7
D: .
V: TRBV7-2
size: .

CDR3: CASSRSGSRYEQYF
DNA: TGTGCCAGCTCCCGTTCGGGGAGTCGCTACGAGCAGTACTTC
J: TRBJ2-7
D: .
V: TRBV18
size: .

CDR3: CSATDGNSPLHF
DNA: TGCAGCGCGACGGACGGGAATTCACCCCTCCACTTT
J: TRBJ1-6
D: .
V: TRBV29-1
size: .

CDR3: CAWGSGLGTQYF
DNA: TGTGCCTGGGGTTCAGGGCTTGGGACCCAGTACTTC
J: TRBJ2-5
D: .
V: TRBV30
size: .

CDR3: CASSLAQSNTEAFF
DNA: TGTGCCAGCAGCTTAGCGCAGAGTAACACTGAAGCTTTCTTT
J: TRBJ1-1
D: .
V: TRBV7-6
size: few

CDR3: CASSRVGDTQYF
DNA: TGCGCCAGCAGCCGGGTGGGTGATACGCAGTATTTT
J: TRBJ2-3
D: .
V: TRBV4-3
size: few

CDR3: CSLRQLYGYTF
DNA: TGCAGTCTAAGACAGCTCTATGGCTACACCTTC
J: TRBJ1-2
D: .
V: TRBV20-1
size: .

CDR3: CANLVGANDQPQHF
DNA: TGTGCCAACCTCGTTGGAGCTAACGATCAGCCCCAGCATTTT
J: TRBJ1-5
D: .
V: TRBV14
size: .

CDR3: CASSSPGQGRNEQFF
DNA: TGTGCCAGCAGTTCCCCGGGACAGGGGAGGAATGAGCAGTTCTTC
J: TRBJ2-1
D: TRBD1
V: TRBV6-5
size: .

CDR3: CASSVGPTAETQYF
DNA: TGTGCCAGCAGCGTAGGTCCGACGGCGGAGACCCAGTACTTC
J: TRBJ2-5
D: .
V: TRBV9
size: few

CDR3: CASSPDTGGNTEAFF
DNA: TGTGCCAGCTCACCAGACACAGGGGGGAACACTGAAGCTTTCTTT
J: TRBJ1-1
D: TRBD1
V: TRBV18
size: few

CDR3: CASSSGNRVTGTEAFF
DNA: TGTGCCAGCAGCTCGGGTAACAGGGTAACGGGCACTGAAGCTTTCTTT
J: TRBJ1-1
D: .
V: TRBV5-5
size: .

CDR3: CASSPPGTRATEAFF
DNA: TGTGCCAGCTCACCACCGGGGACGAGGGCTACTGAAGCTTTCTTT
J: TRBJ1-1
D: .
V: TRBV18
size: .

CDR3: CASSEYAGYSYEQYF
DNA: TGTGCCAGCAGTGAATACGCTGGATACTCCTACGAGCAGTACTTC
J: TRBJ2-7
D: .
V: TRBV6-1
size: once

CDR3: CATDRDNSSKLWGYTF
DNA: TGTGCCACCGACCGGGACAACTCCTCCAAGCTTTGGGGCTACACCTTC
J: TRBJ1-2
D: .
V: TRBV21-1
size: .

CDR3: CASSPTGGLGNEQFF
DNA: TGTGCCAGCAGCCCCACAGGGGGCTTAGGCAATGAGCAGTTCTTC
J: TRBJ2-1
D: TRBD1
V: TRBV5-4
size: .

CDR3: CASSPGQFYGYTF
DNA: TGTGCCAGCAGTCCCGGACAGTTTTATGGCTACACCTTC
J: TRBJ1-2
D: .
V: TRBV6-6
size: .

CDR3: CASRRLEGEQFF
DNA: TGTGCCAGTAGAAGGCTAGAGGGTGAGCAGTTCTTC
J: TRBJ2-1
D: .
V: TRBV19
size: .

CDR3: CSVRAIGQGSTGELFF
DNA: TGCAGCGTTCGGGCTATCGGACAGGGAAGCACCGGGGAGCTGTTTTTT
J: TRBJ2-2
D: TRBD1
V: TRBV29-1
size: .

CDR3: CASSSGNLYGYTF
DNA: TGTGCCAGCAGCTCAGGCAACCTCTATGGCTACACCTTC
J: TRBJ1-2
D: .
V: TRBV7-9
size: .